This T cell receptor (beta chain) was captured by sequencing in a study of blood T cells in healthy people across ages. General study points: Naive T cell percentage showed a strong correlation with the diversity of TCR beta. It was held that the diversity estimates obtained from one million T cells were underestimates.

For the second PCR, which ran for roughly 6 to 12 cycles, a sample-barcoded 5' primer and a J-beta primer mix were used. There were at least 3 million CDR3-containing paired-end reads obtained from each sample. TCRdb reprocessed the 5' RACE reads with MiXCR, giving one entry per CDR3 protein. The sample records 1.5 million to 2 million distinct CDR3 sequences, about 35% being singletons. A note on this clonotype: Its specificity is not known.

Donors were systemically healthy Caucasian individuals from Russia aged roughly 6 to 95 years. CDR1 is SGHAT and CDR2 is FQNNGV in the germline V gene. This CDR3 comprises 18 residues. The V and J ends lost 4 bases and 3 bases respectively, with 24 bases between them. Sequenced material: blood. This chain joins TRBV11-2 and TRBJ1-2; D gene uncertain. This clonotype was obtained from a woman in her 30s in good health. In nucleotides, the CDR3 is TGTGCCAGCAGCTACAACCATCCGGGGATCGCTGGGGACTATGGCTACACCTTC. It is translated as CASSYNHPGIAGDYGYTF.